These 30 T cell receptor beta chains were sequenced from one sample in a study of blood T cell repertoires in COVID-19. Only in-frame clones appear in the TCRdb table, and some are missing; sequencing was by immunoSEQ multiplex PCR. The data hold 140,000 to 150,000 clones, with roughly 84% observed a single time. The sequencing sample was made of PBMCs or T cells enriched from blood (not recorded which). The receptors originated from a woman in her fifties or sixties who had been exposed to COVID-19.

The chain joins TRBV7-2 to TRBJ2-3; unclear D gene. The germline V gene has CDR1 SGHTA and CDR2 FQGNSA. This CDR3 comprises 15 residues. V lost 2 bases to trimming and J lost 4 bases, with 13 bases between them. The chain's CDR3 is CASSLKSVAPDTQYF. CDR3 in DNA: TGTGCCAGCAGCTTAAAAAGCGTGGCCCCAGATACGCAGTATTTT.

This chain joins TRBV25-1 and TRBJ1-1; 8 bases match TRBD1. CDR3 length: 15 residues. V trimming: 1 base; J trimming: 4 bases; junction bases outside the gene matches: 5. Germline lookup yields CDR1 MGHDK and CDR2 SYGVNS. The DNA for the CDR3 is TGTGCCAGCAGTGAATCGGACAGGGCGGGCACTGAAGCTTTCTTT. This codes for CASSESDRAGTEAFF.

The CDR3 region is CASTYWASTQYF. CDR3 bases: TGTGCCAGCACCTACTGGGCGAGTACGCAGTATTTT. This chain links TRBV12-3 or TRBV12-4 with TRBJ2-3; unclear D gene. V was shortened by 7 bases and J by 8 bases, with 13 bases between the two germline ends. This CDR3 has 12 amino acids.

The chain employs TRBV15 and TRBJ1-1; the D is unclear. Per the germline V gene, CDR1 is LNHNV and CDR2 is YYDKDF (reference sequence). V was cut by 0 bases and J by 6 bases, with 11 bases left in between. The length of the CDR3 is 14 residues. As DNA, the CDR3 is TGTGCCACCAGCAGAGATTTGAGGGATCCTGAAGCTTTCTTT. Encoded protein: CATSRDLRDPEAFF.

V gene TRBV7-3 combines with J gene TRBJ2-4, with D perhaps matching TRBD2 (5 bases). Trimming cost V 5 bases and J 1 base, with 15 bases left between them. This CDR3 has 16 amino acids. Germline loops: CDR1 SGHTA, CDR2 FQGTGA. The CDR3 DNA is TGTGCCAGCAGCCCTGGGTCTCGCGGGGCCAAAAACATTCAGTACTTC. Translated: CASSPGSRGAKNIQYF.

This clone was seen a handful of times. The CDR3 is CASSFQPSGQGLNYGYTF. Written as DNA, the CDR3 is TGTGCCAGCAGCTTCCAACCATCTGGACAGGGGTTAAACTATGGCTACACCTTC. The chain recombines TRBV7-2 with TRBJ1-2; 9 bases are a match to TRBD1. Germline V gene lookup returns CDR1 SGHTA and CDR2 FQGNSA. V lost 3 bases to trimming and J lost 2 bases; unmatched junction nucleotides: 13. The CDR3 runs 18 residues. The whole variable domain, remainder taken from reference TRBV7-2 and TRBJ1-2, is GAGVSQSPSNKVTEKGKDVELRCDPISGHTALYWYRQSLGQGLEFLIYFQGNSAPDKSGLPSDRFSAERTGGSVSTLTIQRTQQEDSAVYLCASSFQPSGQGLNYGYTFGSGTRLTVV.

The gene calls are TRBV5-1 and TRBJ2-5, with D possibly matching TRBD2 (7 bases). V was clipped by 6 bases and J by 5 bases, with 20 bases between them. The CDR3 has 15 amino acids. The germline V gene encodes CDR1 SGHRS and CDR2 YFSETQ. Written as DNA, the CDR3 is TGCGCCAGCACCCTGGTGGGGGGGCCGCTGGAGACCCAGTACTTC. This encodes CASTLVGGPLETQYF.

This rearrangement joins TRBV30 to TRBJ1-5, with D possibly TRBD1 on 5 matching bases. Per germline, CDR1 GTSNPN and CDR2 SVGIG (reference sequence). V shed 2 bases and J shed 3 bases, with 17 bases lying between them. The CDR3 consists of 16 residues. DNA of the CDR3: TGTGCCTGGAGTTCGGTTTTGGCAGGGCTCAATCAGCCCCAGCATTTT. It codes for CAWSSVLAGLNQPQHF.

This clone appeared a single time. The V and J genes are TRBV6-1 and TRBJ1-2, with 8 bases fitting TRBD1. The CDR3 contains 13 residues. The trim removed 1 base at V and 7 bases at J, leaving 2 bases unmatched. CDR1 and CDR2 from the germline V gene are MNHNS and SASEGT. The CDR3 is CASSEGTGPGYTF. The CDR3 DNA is TGTGCCAGCAGTGAAGGGACAGGGCCTGGCTACACCTTC.

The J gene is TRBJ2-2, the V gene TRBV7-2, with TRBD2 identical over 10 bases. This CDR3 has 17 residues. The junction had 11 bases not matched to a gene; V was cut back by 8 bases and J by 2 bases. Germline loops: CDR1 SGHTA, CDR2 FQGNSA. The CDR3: CASANPSGGINTGELFF. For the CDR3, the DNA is TGTGCCAGCGCCAATCCTAGCGGGGGAATAAACACCGGGGAGCTGTTTTTT.

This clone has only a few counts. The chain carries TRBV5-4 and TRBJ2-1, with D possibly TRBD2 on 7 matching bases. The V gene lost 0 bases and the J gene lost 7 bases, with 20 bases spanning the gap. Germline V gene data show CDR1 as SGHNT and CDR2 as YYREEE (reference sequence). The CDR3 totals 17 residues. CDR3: CASSLEGVRGARNEQFF. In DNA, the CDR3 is TGTGCCAGCAGCTTGGAGGGGGTCCGGGGGGCCCGGAATGAGCAGTTCTTC.

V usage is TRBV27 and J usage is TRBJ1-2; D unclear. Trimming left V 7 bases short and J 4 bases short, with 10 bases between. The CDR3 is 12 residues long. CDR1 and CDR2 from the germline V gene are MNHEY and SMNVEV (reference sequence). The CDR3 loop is CASNRSGYGYTF. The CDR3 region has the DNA TGTGCCAGCAACCGTTCGGGCTATGGCTACACCTTC.

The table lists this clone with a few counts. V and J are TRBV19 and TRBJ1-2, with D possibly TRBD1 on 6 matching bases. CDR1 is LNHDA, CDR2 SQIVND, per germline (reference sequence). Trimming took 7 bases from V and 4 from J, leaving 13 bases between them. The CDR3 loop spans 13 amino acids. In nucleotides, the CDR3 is TGTGCCAGTAACCCACGGGGGGCCTATGGCTACACCTTC. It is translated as CASNPRGAYGYTF.

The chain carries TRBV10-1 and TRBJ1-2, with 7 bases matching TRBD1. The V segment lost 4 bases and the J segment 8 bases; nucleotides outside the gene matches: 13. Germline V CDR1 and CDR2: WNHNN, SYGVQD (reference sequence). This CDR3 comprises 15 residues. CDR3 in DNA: TGCGCCAGCAGTGCGTCCAGGGGGACCCTTACGGGCTACACCTTC. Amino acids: CASSASRGTLTGYTF.

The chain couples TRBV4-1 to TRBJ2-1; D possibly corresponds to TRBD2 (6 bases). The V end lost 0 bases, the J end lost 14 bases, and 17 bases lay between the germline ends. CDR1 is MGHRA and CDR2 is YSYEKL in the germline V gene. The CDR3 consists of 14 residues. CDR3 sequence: CASSQDSGTLREFF. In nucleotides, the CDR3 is TGCGCCAGCAGCCAAGATTCTGGGACTCTAAGGGAGTTCTTC.

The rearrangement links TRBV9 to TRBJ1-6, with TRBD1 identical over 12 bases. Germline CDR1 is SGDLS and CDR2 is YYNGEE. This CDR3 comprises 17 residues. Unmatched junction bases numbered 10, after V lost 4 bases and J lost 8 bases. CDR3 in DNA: TGTGCCAGCAGCTCGACCGGGACAGGGGGCAAGGATTCACCCCTCCACTTT. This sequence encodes CASSSTGTGGKDSPLHF.

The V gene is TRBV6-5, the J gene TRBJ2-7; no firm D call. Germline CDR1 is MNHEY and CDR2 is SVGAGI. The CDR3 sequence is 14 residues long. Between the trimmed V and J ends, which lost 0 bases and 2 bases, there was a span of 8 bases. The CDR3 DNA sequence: TGTGCCAGCAGTTACTCGTCAGGCCCCTACGAGCAGTACTTC. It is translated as CASSYSSGPYEQYF.

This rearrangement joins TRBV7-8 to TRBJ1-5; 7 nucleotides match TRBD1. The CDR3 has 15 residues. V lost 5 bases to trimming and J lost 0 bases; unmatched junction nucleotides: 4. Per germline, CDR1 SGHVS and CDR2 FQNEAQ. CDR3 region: CASSPTGFSNQPQHF. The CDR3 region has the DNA TGTGCCAGCAGCCCGACAGGGTTTAGCAATCAGCCCCAGCATTTT.

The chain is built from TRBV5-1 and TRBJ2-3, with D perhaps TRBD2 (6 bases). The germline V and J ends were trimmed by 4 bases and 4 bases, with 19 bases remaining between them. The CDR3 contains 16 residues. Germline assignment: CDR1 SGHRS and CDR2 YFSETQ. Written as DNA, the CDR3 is TGCGCCAGCAGCGTGGGGGGTAGTGCAGGGCCAGATACGCAGTATTTT. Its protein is CASSVGGSAGPDTQYF.

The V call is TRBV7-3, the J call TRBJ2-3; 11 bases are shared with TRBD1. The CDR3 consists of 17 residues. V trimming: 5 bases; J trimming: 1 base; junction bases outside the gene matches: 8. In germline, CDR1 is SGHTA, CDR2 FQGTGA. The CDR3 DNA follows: TGTGCCAGCAGCCCTCGGACAGGGGGCAGCGGCACAGATACGCAGTATTTT. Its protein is CASSPRTGGSGTDTQYF.

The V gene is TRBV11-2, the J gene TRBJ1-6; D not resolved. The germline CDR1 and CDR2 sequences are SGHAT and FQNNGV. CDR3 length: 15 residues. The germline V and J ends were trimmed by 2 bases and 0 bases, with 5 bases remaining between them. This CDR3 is CASSLRGSYNSPLHF. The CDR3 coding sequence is TGTGCCAGCAGCTTACGCGGCTCCTATAATTCACCCCTCCACTTT.

CDR3 coding DNA: TGTGCCAGCAGCATGAGGGCTGCAGGGAGACAGGGGGGCTACACCTTC. It is translated as CASSMRAAGRQGGYTF. The V and J genes are TRBV5-4 and TRBJ1-2; 8 bases are shared with TRBD1. Looked up from germline, CDR1 is SGHNT and CDR2 is YYREEE (reference sequence). J gave up 8 bases and V 4 bases, and 16 bases lay outside the gene matches. The CDR3 extends over 16 amino acids.

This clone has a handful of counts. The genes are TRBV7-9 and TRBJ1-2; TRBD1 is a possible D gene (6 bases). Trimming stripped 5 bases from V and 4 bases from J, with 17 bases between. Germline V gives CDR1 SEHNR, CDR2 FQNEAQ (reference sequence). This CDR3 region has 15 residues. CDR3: CASSHTRDTLYGYTF. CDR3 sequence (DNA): TGTGCCAGCAGCCATACCCGGGACACCCTCTATGGCTACACCTTC.

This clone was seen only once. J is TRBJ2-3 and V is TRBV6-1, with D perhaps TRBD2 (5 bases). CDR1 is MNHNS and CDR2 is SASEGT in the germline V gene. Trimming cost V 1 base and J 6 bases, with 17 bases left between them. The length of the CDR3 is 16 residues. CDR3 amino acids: CASSEVPRAPRDTQYF. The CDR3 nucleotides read TGTGCCAGCAGTGAAGTGCCGCGGGCGCCGCGGGATACGCAGTATTTT.

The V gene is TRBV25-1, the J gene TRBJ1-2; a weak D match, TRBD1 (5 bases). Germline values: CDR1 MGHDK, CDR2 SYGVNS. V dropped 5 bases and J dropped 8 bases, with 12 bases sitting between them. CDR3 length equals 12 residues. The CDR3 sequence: CASSRTKGGYTF. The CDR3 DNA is TGTGCCAGCAGTAGGACGAAGGGGGGCTACACCTTC.

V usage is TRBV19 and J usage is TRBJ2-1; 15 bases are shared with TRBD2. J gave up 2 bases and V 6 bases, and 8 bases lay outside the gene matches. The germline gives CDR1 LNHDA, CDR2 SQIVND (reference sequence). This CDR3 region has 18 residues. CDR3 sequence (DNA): TGTGCCAGTAGAGGGGGACTAGCGGGGGGCGTAGCCTACAATGAGCAGTTCTTC. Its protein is CASRGGLAGGVAYNEQFF. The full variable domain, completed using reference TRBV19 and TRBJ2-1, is DGGITQSPKYLFRKEGQNVTLSCEQNLNHDAMYWYRQDPGQGLRLIYYSQIVNDFQKGDIAEGYSVSREKKESFPLTVTSAQKNPTAFYLCASRGGLAGGVAYNEQFFGPGTRLTVL.

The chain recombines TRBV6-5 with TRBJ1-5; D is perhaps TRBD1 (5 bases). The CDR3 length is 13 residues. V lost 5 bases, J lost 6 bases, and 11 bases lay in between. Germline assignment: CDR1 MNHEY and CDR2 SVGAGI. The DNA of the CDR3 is TGTGCCAGCAGTAATTGGGGGGGTCAGCCCCAGCATTTT. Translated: CASSNWGGQPQHF.

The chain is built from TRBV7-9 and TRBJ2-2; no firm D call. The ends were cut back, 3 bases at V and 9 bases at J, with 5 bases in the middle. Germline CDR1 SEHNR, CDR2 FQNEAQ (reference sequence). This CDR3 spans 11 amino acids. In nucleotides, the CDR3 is TGTGCCAGCAGCTTCCTTTGGGAGCTGTTTTTT. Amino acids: CASSFLWELFF.

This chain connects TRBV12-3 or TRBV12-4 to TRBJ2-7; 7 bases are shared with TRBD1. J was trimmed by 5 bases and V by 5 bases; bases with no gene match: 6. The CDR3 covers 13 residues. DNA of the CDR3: TGTGCCAGCAGTCTGACAGGGTTCGACGAGCAGTACTTC. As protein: CASSLTGFDEQYF.

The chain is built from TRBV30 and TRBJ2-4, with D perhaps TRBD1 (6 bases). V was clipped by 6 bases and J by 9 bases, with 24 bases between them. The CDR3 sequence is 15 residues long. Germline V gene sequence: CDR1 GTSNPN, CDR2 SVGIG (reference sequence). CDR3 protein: CACTVRDTPFVIQYF. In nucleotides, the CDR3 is TGTGCCTGCACAGTCCGGGACACTCCCTTTGTCATTCAGTACTTC.